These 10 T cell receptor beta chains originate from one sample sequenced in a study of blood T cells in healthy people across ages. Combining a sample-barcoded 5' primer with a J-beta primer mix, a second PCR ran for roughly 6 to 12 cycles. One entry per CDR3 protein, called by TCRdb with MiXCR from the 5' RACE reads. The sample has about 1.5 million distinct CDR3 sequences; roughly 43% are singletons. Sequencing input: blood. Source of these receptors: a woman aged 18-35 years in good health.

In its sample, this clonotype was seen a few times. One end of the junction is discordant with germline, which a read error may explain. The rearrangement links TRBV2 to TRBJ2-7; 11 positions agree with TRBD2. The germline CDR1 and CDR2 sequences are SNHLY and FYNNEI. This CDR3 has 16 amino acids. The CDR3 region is CASSEVQLAGGYGQYF. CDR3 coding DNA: TGTGCCAGCAGTGAAGTCCAGCTAGCGGGGGGATACGGGCAGTACTTC.

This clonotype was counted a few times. This CDR3 is CSARNDRGTDTQYF. The CDR3 coding sequence is TGCAGTGCTAGAAATGACAGAGGGACAGATACGCAGTATTTT. The genes are TRBV20-1 and TRBJ2-3; perhaps D is TRBD1 or TRBD2 (5 bases each). CDR1 is DFQATT, CDR2 SNEGSKA, per germline (reference sequence). The CDR3 has 14 amino acids. Trimming stripped 2 bases from V and 3 bases from J, with 12 bases between.

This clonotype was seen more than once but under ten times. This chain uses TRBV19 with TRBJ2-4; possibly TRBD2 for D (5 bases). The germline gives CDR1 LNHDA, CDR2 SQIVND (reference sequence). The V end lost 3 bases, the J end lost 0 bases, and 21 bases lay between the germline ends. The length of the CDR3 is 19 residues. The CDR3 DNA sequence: TGTGCCAGTAGTATCCCAAGCGGCCGGTCAGAACGAGCCAAAAACATTCAGTACTTC. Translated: CASSIPSGRSERAKNIQYF.

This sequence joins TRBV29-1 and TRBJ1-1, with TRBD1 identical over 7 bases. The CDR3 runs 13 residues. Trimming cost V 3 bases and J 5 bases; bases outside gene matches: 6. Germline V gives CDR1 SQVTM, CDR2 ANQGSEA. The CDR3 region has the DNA TGCAGCGTTGATGTTGACAGGGCGACTGAAGCTTTCTTT. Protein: CSVDVDRATEAFF.

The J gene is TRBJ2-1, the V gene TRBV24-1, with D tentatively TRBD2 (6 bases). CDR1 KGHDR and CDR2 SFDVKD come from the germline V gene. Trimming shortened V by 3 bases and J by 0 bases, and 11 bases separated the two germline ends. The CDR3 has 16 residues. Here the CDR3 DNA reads TGTGCCACCAGTGATCCAGGAGGGGCCTCCTACAATGAGCAGTTCTTC. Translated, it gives CATSDPGGASYNEQFF.

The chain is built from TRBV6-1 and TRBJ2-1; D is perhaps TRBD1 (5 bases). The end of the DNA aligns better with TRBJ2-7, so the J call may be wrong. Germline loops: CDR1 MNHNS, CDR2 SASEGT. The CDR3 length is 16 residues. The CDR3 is CASSEEGIPPYNEQYF. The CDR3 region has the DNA TGTGCCAGCAGTGAAGAGGGGATCCCGCCCTACAATGAGCAGTACTTC.

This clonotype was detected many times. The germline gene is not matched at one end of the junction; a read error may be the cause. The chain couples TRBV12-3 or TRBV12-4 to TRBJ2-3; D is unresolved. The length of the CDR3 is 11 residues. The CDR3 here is CASSLADTQYF. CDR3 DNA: TGTGCCAGCAGCTTAGCAGATACGCAGTATTTT.

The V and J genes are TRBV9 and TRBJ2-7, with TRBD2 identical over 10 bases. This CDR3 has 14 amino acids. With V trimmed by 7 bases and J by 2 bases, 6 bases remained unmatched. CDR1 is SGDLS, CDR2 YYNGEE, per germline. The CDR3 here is CASCEREGPYEQYF. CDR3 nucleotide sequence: TGTGCCAGCTGCGAGCGGGAGGGACCCTACGAGCAGTACTTC. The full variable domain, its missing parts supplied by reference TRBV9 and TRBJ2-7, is DSGVTQTPKHLITATGQRVTLRCSPRSGDLSVYWYQQSLDQGLQFLIQYYNGEERAKGNILERFSAQQFPDLHSELNLSSLELGDSALYFCASCEREGPYEQYFGPGTRLTVT.

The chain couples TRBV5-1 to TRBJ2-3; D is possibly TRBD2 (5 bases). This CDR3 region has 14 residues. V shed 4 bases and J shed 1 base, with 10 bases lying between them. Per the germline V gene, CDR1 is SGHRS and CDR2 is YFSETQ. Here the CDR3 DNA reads TGCGCCAGCAGCGGCGGAGGCGGCACAGATACGCAGTATTTT. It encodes CASSGGGGTDTQYF.

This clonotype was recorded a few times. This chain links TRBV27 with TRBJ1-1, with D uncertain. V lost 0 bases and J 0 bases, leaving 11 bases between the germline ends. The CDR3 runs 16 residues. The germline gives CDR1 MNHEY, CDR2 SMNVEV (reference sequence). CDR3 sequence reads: CASSLSFGVMNTEAFF. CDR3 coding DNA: TGTGCCAGCAGTTTATCATTCGGGGTTATGAACACTGAAGCTTTCTTT.